The TCR beta chain described here comes from a study of T cell repertoires in cytomegalovirus infection. Study context: CMV epitopes, recently identified HLA-C-restricted and well-studied HLA-B-restricted, were used. From public TCR beta signatures came an indication of both CMV infection and matching HLA type. Study conclusions and caveats: Across the ex vivo response, the dominant clonotypes were HLA-C-restricted CMV-specific TCR beta clonotypes. Using cumulative public TCR beta family frequency, the authors identified those who carried CMV together with the relevant HLA.

Remarks on this clonotype: Its target is not known.

TCRdb reprocessed the reads via MiXCR and lists one record per CDR3 protein. The sample holds about 830,000 distinct CDR3 sequences, approximately 32% seen once. The sample was cultured CD8+ T cells from PBMCs, taken from culture after CMV antigen stimulation. The receptor was derived from a human donor in good health (CMV status not recorded). Some clones in this sample may be carry-over from other donors' samples.

CDR3 sequence: CASIGGWTEAFF. In nucleotides, the CDR3 is TGTGCCAGCATTGGAGGGTGGACTGAAGCTTTCTTT. The chain has TRBV2 and TRBJ1-1; D uncertain. The CDR3 has 12 amino acids. Germline V gives CDR1 SNHLY, CDR2 FYNNEI. V lost 7 bases and J 5 bases, leaving 11 bases between the germline ends.